This TCR beta chain came from a study of blood T cell repertoires in COVID-19. Study-level background: The United States, Italy and Spain provided the acute and convalescent COVID-19 samples. PBMCs, B-cell-depleted T cells, or T cells were the source of the cDNA or gDNA that made up the material.

The repertoire was sequenced with immunoSEQ multiplex PCR; TCRdb's copy has only in-frame clones and lacks some. Of about 180,000 clones listed, around 86% are singletons. The CDR3 loop spans 14 amino acids. Germline lookup yields CDR1 SGHAT and CDR2 FQNNGV. V lost 0 bases, J lost 1 base, and 3 bases lay in between. The clonotype was recovered from a man in his fifties with active or convalescent COVID-19. The specimen was peripheral blood. This chain connects TRBV11-2 to TRBJ2-2, with no clear D. The CDR3 loop is CASSLDLNTGELFF. CDR3 nucleotide sequence: TGTGCCAGCAGCTTAGATCTGAACACCGGGGAGCTGTTTTTT.